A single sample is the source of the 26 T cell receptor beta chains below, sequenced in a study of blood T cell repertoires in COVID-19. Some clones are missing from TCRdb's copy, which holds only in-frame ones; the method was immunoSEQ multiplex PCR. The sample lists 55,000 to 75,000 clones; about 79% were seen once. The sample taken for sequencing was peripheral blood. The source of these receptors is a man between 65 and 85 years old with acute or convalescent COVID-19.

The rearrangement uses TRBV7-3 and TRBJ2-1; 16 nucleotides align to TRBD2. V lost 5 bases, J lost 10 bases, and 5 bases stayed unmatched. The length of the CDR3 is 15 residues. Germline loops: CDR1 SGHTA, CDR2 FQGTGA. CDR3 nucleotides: TGTGCCAGCAGCGGGACTAGCGGGAGGGCCGACGAGCAGTTCTTC. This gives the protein CASSGTSGRADEQFF.

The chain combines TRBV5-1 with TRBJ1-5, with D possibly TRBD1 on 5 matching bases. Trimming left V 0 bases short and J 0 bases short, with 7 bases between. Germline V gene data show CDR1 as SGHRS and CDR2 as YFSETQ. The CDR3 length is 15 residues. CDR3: CASSLEGYSNQPQHF. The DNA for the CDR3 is TGCGCCAGCAGCTTGGAGGGGTATAGCAATCAGCCCCAGCATTTT.

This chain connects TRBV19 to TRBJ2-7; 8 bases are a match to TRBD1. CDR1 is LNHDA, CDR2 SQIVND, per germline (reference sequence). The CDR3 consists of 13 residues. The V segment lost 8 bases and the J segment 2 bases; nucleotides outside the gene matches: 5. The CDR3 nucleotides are TGTGCCAGTCGGGACAGGTCAACCTACGAGCAGTACTTC. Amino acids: CASRDRSTYEQYF.

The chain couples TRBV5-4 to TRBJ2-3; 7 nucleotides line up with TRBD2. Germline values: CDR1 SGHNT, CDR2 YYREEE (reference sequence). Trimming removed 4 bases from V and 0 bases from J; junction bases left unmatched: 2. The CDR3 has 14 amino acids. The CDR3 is CASSPGRSTDTQYF. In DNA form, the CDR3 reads TGTGCCAGCAGCCCCGGGAGGAGCACAGATACGCAGTATTTT.

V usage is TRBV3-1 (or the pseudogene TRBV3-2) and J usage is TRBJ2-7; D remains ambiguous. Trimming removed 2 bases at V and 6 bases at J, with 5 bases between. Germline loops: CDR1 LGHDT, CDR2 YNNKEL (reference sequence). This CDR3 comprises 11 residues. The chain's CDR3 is CASSQSVEQYF. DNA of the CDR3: TGTGCCAGCAGCCAATCTGTCGAGCAGTACTTC.

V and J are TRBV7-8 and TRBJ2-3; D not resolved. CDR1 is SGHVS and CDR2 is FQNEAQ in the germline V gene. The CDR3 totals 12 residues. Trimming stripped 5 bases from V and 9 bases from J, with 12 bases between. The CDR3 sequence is CASSPGFSTQYF. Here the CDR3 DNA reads TGTGCCAGCAGCCCAGGATTTTCAACGCAGTATTTT.

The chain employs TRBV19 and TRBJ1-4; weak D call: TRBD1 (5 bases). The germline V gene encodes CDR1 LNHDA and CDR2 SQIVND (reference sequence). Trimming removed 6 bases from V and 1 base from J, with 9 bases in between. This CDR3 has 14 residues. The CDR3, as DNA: TGTGCCAGTAGCACAGGTGGAACTAATGAAAAACTGTTTTTT. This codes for CASSTGGTNEKLFF.

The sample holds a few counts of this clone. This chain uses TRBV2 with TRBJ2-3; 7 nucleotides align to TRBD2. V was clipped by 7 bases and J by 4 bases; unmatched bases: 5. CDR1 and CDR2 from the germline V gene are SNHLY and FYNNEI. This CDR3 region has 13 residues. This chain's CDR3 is CASISGTADTQYF. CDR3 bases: TGTGCCAGCATCAGCGGGACGGCAGATACGCAGTATTTT.

For the CDR3, the DNA is TGTGCCAGCAGTTTCCGACCACAGGGAGTCTATGGCTACACCTTC. It translates to CASSFRPQGVYGYTF. This chain uses TRBV28 with TRBJ1-2; D possibly corresponds to TRBD1 (6 bases). The CDR3 spans 15 residues. V was shortened by 3 bases and J by 4 bases, with 15 bases between the two germline ends. Looked up from germline, CDR1 is MDHEN and CDR2 is SYDVKM.

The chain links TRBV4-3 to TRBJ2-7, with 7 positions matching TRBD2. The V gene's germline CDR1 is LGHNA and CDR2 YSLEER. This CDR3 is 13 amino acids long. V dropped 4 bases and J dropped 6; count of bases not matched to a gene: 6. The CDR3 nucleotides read TGCGCCAGCAGCCCCGGACTAGTTCCCGAGCAGTACTTC. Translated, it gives CASSPGLVPEQYF.

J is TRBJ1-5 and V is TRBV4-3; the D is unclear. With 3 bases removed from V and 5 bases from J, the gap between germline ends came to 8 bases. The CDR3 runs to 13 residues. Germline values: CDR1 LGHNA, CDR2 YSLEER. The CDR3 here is CASSQNRDQPQHF. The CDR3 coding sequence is TGCGCCAGCAGCCAGAACAGAGATCAGCCCCAGCATTTT.

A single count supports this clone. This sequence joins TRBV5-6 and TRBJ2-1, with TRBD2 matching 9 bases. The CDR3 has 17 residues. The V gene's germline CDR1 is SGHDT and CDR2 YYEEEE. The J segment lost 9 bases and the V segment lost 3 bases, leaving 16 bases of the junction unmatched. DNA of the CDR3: TGTGCCAGCAGCTGGGGCAATTTAGCGGGAGTTGCAGGTGAGCAGTTCTTC. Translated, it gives CASSWGNLAGVAGEQFF. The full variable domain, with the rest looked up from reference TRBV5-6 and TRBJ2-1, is DAGVTQSPTHLIKTRGQQVTLRCSPKSGHDTVSWYQQALGQGPQFIFQYYEEEERQRGNFPDRFSGHQFPNYSSELNVNALLLGDSALYLCASSWGNLAGVAGEQFFGPGTRLTVL.

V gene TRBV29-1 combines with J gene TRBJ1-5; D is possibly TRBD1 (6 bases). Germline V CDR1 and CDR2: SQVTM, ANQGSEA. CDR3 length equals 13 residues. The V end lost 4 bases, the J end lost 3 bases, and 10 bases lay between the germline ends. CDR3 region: CSVGTGFNQPQHF. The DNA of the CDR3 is TGCAGCGTTGGAACAGGGTTCAATCAGCCCCAGCATTTT. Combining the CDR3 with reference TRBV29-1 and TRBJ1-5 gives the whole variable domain SAVISQKPSRDICQRGTSLTIQCQVDSQVTMMFWYRQQPGQSLTLIATANQGSEATYESGFVIDKFPISRPNLTFSTLTVSNMSPEDSSIYLCSVGTGFNQPQHFGDGTRLSIL.

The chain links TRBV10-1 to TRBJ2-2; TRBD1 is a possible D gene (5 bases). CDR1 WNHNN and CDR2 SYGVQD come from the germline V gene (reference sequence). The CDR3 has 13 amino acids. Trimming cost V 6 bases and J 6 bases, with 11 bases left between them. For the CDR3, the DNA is TGCGCCAGCAGGGACACCGAAGCCGGGGAGCTGTTTTTT. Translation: CASRDTEAGELFF.

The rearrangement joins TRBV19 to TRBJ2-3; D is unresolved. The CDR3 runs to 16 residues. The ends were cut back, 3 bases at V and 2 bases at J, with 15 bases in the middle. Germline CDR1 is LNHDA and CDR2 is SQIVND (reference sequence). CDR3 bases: TGTGCCAGTAGTATCCCCACGGCGGAGAACACAGATACGCAGTATTTT. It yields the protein CASSIPTAENTDTQYF.

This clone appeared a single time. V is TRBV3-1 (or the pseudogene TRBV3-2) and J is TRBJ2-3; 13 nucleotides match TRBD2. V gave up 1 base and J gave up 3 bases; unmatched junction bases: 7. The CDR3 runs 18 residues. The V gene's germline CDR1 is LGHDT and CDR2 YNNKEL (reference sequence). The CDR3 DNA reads TGTGCCAGCAGCCAAGTACTAGCGGGAGGGCCTGGGACAGATACGCAGTATTTT. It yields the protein CASSQVLAGGPGTDTQYF.

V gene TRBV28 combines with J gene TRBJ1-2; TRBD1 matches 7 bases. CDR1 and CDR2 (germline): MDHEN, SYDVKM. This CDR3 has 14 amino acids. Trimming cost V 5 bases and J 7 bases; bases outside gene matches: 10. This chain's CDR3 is CASSPNRGPVGYTF. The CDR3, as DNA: TGTGCCAGCAGTCCAAACAGGGGTCCGGTTGGCTACACCTTC.

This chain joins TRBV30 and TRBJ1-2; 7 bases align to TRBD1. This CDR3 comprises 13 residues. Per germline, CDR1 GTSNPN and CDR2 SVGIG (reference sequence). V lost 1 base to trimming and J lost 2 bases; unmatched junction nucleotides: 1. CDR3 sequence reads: CAWSEDRNYGYTF. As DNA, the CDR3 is TGTGCCTGGAGTGAGGACAGGAACTATGGCTACACCTTC.

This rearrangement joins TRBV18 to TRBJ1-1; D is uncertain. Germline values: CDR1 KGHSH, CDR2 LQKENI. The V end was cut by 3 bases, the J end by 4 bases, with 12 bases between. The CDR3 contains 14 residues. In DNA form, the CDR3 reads TGTGCCAGCTCACCGCCGACGGGATTCACTGAAGCTTTCTTT. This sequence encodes CASSPPTGFTEAFF. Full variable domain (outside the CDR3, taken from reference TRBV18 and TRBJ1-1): NAGVMQNPRHLVRRRGQEARLRCSPMKGHSHVYWYRQLPEEGLKFMVYLQKENIIDESGMPKERFSAEFPKEGPSILRIQQVVRGDSAAYFCASSPPTGFTEAFFGQGTRLTVV.

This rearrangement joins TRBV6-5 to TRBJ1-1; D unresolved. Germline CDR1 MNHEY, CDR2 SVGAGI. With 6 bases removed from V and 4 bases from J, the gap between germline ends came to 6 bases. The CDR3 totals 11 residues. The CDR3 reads CASRRSTEAFF. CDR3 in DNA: TGTGCCAGCAGGCGAAGCACTGAAGCTTTCTTT.

The CDR3 reads CASSFPGRGGARGNTIYF. CDR3 DNA sequence: TGTGCCAGCAGCTTCCCCGGAAGGGGGGGAGCGCGGGGAAACACCATATATTTT. This chain uses TRBV28 with TRBJ1-3, with D possibly being TRBD1 (6 bases). V lost 6 bases and J lost 4, with 25 bases in between. The V gene's germline CDR1 is MDHEN and CDR2 SYDVKM. The CDR3 is 18 residues long.

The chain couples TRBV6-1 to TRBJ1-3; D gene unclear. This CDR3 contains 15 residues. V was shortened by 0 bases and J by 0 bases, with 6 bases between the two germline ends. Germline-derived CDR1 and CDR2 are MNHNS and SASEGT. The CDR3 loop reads CASSEARVSGNTIYF. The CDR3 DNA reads TGTGCCAGCAGTGAAGCGCGAGTCTCTGGAAACACCATATATTTT.

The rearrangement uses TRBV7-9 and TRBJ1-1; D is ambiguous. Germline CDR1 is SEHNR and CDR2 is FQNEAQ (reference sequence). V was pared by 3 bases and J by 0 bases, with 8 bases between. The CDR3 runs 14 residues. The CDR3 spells CASSFDILNTEAFF. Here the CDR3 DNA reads TGTGCCAGCAGCTTTGACATCCTGAACACTGAAGCTTTCTTT.

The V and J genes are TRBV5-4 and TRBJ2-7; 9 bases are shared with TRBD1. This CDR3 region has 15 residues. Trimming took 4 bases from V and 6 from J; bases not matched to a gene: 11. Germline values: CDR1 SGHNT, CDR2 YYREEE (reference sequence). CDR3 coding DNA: TGTGCCAGCAGCAACCCGGGACAGGGCTTAGGCGAGCAGTACTTC. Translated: CASSNPGQGLGEQYF.

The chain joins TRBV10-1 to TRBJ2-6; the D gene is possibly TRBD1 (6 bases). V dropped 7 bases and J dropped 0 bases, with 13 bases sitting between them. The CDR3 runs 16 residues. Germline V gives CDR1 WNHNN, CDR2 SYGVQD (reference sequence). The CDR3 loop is CASNAGDYSGANVLTF. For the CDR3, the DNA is TGCGCCAGCAACGCAGGGGATTACTCTGGGGCCAACGTCCTGACTTTC.

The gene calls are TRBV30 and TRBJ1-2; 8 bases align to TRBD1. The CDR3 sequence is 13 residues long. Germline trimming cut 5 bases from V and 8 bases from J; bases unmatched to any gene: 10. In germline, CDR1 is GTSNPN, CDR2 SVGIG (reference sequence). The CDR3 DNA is TGTGCCTGGGGTCAGGGGGCGGGAAGGGGCTACACCTTC. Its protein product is CAWGQGAGRGYTF.